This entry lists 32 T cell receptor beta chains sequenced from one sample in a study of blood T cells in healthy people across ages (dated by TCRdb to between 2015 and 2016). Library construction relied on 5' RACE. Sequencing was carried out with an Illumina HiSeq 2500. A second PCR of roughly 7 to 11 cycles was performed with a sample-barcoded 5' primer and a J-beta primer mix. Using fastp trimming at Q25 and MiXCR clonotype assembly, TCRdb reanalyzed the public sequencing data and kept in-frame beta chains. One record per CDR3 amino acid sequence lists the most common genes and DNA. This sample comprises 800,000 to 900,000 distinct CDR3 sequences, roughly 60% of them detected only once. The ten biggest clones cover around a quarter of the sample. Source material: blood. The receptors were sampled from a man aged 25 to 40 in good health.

The CDR3, as DNA: TGTGCCAGCAGTGAAAGCAGGGAGGTAGACATTCAGTACTTC. Its translation: CASSESREVDIQYF. J is TRBJ2-4 and V is TRBV6-1, with a possible D match to TRBD2 (6 bases). Germline loops: CDR1 MNHNS, CDR2 SASEGT. The V gene lost 2 bases and the J gene lost 8 bases, with 13 bases spanning the gap. The CDR3 spans 14 residues.

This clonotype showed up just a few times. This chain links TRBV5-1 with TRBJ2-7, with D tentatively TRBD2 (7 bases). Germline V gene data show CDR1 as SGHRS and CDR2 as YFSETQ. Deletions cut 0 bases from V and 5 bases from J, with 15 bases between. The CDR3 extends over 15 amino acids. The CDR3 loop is CASSLVEGGLNEQYF. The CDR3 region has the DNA TGCGCCAGCAGCTTGGTCGAGGGGGGGCTCAACGAGCAGTACTTC.

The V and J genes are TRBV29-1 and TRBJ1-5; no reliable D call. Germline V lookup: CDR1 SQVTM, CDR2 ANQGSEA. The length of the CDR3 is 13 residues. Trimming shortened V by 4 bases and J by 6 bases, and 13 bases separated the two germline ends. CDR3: CSVGPQLGQPQHF. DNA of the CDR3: TGCAGCGTTGGTCCCCAATTAGGTCAGCCCCAGCATTTT.

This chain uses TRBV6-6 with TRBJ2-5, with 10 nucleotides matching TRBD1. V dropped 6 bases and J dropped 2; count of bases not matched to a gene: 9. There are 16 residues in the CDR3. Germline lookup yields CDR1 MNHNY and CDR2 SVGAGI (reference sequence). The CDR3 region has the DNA TGTGCCAGCAGCTCGGAGGGACAGGGGCCACAAGAGACCCAGTACTTC. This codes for CASSSEGQGPQETQYF.

This CDR3 reads CASSQGGLANEKLFF. CDR3 DNA: TGTGCCAGCAGCCAGGGGGGGCTTGCTAATGAAAAACTGTTTTTT. The rearrangement uses TRBV9 and TRBJ1-4, with 7 bases that match TRBD1. Germline values: CDR1 SGDLS, CDR2 YYNGEE. The V segment lost 4 bases and the J segment 3 bases; nucleotides outside the gene matches: 6. The CDR3 spans 15 residues.

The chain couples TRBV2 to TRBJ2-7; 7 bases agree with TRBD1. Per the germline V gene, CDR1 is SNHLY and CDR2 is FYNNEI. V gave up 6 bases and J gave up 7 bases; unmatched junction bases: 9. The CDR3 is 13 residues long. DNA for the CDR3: TGTGCCAGCAGCCTACAGGGGTCGGGTGAGCAGTACTTC. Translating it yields CASSLQGSGEQYF.

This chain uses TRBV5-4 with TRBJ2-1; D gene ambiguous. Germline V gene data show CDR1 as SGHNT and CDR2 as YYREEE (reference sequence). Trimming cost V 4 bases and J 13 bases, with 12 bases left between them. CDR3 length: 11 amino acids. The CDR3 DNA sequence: TGTGCCAGCAGCATGGCAGACTTTCAGTTCTTC. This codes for CASSMADFQFF.

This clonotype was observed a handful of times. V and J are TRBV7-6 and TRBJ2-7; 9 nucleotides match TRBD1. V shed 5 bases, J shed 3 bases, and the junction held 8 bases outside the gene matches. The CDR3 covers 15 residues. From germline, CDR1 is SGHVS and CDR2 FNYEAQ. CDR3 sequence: CASSPAGQGHYEQYF. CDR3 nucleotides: TGTGCCAGCAGCCCTGCGGGACAGGGCCACTACGAGCAGTACTTC.

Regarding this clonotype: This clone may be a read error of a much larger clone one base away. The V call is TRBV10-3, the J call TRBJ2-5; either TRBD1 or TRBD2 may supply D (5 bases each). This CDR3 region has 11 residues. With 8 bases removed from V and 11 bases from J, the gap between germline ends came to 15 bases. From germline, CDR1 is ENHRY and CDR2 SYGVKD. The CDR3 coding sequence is TGTGCCATCGGGACGATCCATGAGCAGTACTTC. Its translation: CAIGTIHEQYF.

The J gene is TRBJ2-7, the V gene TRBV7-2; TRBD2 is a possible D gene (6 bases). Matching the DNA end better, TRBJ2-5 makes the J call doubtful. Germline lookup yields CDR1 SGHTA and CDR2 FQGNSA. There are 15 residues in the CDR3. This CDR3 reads CASRINPRGGETQYF. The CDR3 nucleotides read TGTGCCAGCAGAATAAATCCGCGGGGTGGAGAGACCCAGTACTTC.

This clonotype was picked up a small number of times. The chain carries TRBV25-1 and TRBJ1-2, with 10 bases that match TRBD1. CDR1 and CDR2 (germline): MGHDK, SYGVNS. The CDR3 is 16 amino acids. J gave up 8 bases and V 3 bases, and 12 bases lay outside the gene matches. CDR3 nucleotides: TGTGCCAGCAGTGACGATCCGGGACAGGGGATCCGAGGCTACACCTTC. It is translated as CASSDDPGQGIRGYTF.

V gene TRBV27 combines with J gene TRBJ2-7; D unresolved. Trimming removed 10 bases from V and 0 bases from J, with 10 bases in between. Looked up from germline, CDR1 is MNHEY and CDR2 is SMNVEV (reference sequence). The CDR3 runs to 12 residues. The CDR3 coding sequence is TGTGCCACCCGACTGGGCTCCTACGAGCAGTACTTC. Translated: CATRLGSYEQYF.

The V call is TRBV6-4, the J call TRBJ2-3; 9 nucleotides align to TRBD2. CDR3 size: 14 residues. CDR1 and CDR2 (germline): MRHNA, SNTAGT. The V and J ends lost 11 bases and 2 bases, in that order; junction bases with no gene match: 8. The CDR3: CAGSLAGYTDTQYF. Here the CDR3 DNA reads TGTGCCGGGTCCCTAGCGGGGTACACAGATACGCAGTATTTT.

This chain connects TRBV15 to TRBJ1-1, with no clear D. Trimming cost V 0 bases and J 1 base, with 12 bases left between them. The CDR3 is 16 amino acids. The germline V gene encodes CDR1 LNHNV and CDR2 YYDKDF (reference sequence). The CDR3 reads CATSREGGHENTEAFF. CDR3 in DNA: TGTGCCACCAGCAGAGAAGGAGGTCATGAGAACACTGAAGCTTTCTTT.

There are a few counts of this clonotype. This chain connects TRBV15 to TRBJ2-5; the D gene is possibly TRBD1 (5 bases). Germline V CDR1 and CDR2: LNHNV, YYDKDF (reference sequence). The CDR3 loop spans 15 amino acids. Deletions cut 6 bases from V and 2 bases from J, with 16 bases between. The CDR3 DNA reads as TGTGCCACCAGAGACCTAGGGGAAGGACAAGAGACCCAGTACTTC. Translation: CATRDLGEGQETQYF.

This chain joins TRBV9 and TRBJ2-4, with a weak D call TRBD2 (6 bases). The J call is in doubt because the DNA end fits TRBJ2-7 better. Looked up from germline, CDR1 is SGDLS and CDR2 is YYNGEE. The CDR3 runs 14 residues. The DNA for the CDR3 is TGTGCCAGCAGCCCGGAGGGCTCCCCACACGAGCAGTACTTC. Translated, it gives CASSPEGSPHEQYF.

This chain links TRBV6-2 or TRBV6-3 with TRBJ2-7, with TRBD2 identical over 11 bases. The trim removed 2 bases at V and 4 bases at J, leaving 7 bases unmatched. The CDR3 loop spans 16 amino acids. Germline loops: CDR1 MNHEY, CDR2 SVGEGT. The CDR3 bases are TGTGCCAGCAGTTACAGTAGCGGGGGGGCAGAATACGAGCAGTACTTC. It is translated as CASSYSSGGAEYEQYF.

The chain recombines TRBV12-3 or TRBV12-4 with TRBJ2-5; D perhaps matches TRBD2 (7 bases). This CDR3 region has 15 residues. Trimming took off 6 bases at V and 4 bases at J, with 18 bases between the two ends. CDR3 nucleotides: TGTGCCAGCAGGGGTGGGGGGGGCGTCCGAGAGACCCAGTACTTC. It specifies CASRGGGGVRETQYF.

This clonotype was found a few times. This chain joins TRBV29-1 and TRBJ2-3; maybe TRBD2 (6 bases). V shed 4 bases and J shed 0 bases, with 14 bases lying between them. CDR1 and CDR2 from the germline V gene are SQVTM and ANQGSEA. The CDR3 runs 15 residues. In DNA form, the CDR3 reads TGCAGCGTTGGTGTACTAGCACTTAGCACAGATACGCAGTATTTT. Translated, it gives CSVGVLALSTDTQYF.

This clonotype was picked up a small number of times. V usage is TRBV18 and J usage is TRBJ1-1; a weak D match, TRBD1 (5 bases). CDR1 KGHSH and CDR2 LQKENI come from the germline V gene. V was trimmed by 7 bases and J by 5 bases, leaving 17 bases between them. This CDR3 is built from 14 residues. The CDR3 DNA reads TGTGCCAGCTACCAGTCCAGGGATGAGACTGAAGCTTTCTTT. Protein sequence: CASYQSRDETEAFF.

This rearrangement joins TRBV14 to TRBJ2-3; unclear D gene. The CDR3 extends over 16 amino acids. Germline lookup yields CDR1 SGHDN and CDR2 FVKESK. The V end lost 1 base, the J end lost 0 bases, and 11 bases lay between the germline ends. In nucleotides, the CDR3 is TGTGCCAGCAGCCAAGGGCGCGGCACTAGCACAGATACGCAGTATTTT. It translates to CASSQGRGTSTDTQYF.

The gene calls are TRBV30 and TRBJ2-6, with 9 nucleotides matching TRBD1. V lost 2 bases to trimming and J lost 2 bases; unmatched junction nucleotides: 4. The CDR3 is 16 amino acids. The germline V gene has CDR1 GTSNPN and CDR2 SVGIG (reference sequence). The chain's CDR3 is CAWSRQGVPGANVLTF. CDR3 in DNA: TGTGCCTGGAGTCGACAGGGGGTCCCTGGGGCCAACGTCCTGACTTTC.

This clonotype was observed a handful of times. CDR3 bases: TGTGCCAGCGGACAGACAGGGGAAAGTGACATTCAGTACTTC. This codes for CASGQTGESDIQYF. The chain employs TRBV6-2 or TRBV6-3 and TRBJ2-4; 8 bases are a match to TRBD1. The trim removed 8 bases at V and 8 bases at J, leaving 11 bases unmatched. Per germline, CDR1 MNHEY and CDR2 SVGEGT. The length of the CDR3 is 14 residues.

The CDR3 is CACTSTGGQRETQYF. The CDR3 nucleotides are TGTGCCTGTACCTCAACGGGGGGGCAGCGGGAGACCCAGTACTTC. V and J are TRBV30 and TRBJ2-5; TRBD2 matches at 8 bases. The CDR3 contains 15 residues. Germline V gene sequence: CDR1 GTSNPN, CDR2 SVGIG (reference sequence). V shed 6 bases and J 5 bases; nucleotides not matched to a gene: 14.

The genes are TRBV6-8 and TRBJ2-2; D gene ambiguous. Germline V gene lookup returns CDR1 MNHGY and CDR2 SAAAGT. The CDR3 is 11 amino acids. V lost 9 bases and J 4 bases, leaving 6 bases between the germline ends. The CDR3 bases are TGTGCCAGTCCTCTCACCGGGGAGCTGTTTTTT. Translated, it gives CASPLTGELFF.

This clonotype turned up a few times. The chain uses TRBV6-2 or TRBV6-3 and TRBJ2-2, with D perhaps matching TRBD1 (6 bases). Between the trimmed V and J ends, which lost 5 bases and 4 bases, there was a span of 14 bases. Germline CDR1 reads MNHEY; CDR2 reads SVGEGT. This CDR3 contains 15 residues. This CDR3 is CASSKTGPSTGELFF. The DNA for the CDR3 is TGTGCCAGCAGTAAGACAGGACCTAGCACCGGGGAGCTGTTTTTT.

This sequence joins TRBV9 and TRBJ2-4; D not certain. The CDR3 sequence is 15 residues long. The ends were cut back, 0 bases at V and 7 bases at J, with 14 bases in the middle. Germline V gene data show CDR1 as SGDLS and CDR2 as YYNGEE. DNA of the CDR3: TGTGCCAGCAGCGTAGACTTGGGTGTGAGGAACATTCAGTACTTC. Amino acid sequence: CASSVDLGVRNIQYF.

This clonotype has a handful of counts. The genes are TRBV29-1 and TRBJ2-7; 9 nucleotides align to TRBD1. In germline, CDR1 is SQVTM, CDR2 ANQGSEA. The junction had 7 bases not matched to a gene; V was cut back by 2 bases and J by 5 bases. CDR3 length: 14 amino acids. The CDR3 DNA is TGCAGCGTTGAAACGGACAGGGGCTACCACGAGCAGTACTTC. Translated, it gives CSVETDRGYHEQYF.

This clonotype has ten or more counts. The CDR3 here is CASSQAGSYGYTF. In DNA form, the CDR3 reads TGTGCCAGCAGCCAAGCAGGGAGCTATGGCTACACCTTC. The J gene is TRBJ1-2, the V gene TRBV4-2; the D gene is possibly TRBD1 (5 bases). The V gene's germline CDR1 is LGHNA and CDR2 YNFKEQ. The CDR3 has 13 amino acids. V gave up 1 base and J gave up 4 bases, with 7 bases separating them.

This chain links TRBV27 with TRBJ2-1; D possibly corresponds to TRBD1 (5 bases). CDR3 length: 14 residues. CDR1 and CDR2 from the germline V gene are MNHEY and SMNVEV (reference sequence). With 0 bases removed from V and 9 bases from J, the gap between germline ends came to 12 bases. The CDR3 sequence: CASSLSQAEVEQFF. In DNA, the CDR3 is TGTGCCAGCAGTTTATCACAGGCCGAGGTTGAGCAGTTCTTC.

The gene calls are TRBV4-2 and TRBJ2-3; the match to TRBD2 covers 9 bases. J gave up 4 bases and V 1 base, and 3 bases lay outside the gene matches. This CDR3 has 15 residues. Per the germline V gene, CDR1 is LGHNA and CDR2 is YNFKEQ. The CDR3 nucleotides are TGTGCCAGCAGCCAAGTCCTAGCGGGGCCAGATACGCAGTATTTT. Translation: CASSQVLAGPDTQYF.

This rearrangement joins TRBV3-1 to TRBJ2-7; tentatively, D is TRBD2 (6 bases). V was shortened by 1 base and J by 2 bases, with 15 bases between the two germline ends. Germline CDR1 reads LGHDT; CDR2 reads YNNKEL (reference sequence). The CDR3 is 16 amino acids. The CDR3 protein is CASSQGREDYPYEQYF. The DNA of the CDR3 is TGTGCCAGCAGCCAAGGGAGGGAGGACTACCCCTACGAGCAGTACTTC.